The 5 T cell receptor beta chains in this list originate from one sample, sequenced in a study of lymphopenia after photon versus proton radiotherapy. Repertoires were generated with immunoSEQ multiplex PCR, while TCRdb's copy carries only in-frame clones and drops some. This sample yields 25,000 to 30,000 clones, of which 90% are seen a single time; 0.81% belongs to the top ten. The source material was peripheral blood, sampled from a patient treated with photon-based radiotherapy. The receptors derive from a woman in her 50s with cholangiocarcinoma.

V is TRBV27 and J is TRBJ1-1; 7 bases agree with TRBD1. V lost 5 bases, J lost 0 bases, and 6 bases stayed unmatched. Germline assignment: CDR1 MNHEY and CDR2 SMNVEV (reference sequence). This CDR3 comprises 15 residues. CDR3 sequence: CASSLGTAMNTEAFF. The CDR3 bases are TGTGCCAGCAGTCTAGGGACAGCAATGAACACTGAAGCTTTCTTT.

The V gene is TRBV7-9, the J gene TRBJ1-1; TRBD1 might be the D (5 bases). The germline V gene has CDR1 SEHNR and CDR2 FQNEAQ (reference sequence). The CDR3 consists of 13 residues. V lost 5 bases to trimming and J lost 10 bases, with 17 bases between them. CDR3 DNA: TGTGCCAGCAGCACCGGGCCGGGTGGGGGAGCTTTCTTT. Its protein is CASSTGPGGGAFF. The entire variable domain, with the rest obtained from reference TRBV7-9 and TRBJ1-1, is as follows: DTGVSQNPRHKITKRGQNVTFRCDPISEHNRLYWYRQTLGQGPEFLTYFQNEAQLEKSRLLSDRFSAERPKGSFSTLEIQRTEQGDSAMYLCASSTGPGGGAFFGQGTRLTVV.

V gene TRBV9 combines with J gene TRBJ1-1; D ambiguous. Germline V gene sequence: CDR1 SGDLS, CDR2 YYNGEE. V was trimmed by 2 bases and J by 5 bases, leaving 13 bases between them. The CDR3 consists of 14 residues. CDR3 in DNA: TGTGCCAGCAGCGTCTCCGGACCCTCAACTGAAGCTTTCTTT. Protein sequence: CASSVSGPSTEAFF.

CDR3 DNA sequence: TGTGCCAGCAGTTACCGTCCGGGGAACTACGAGCAGTACTTC. Translated: CASSYRPGNYEQYF. The chain couples TRBV6-5 to TRBJ2-7; D possibly corresponds to TRBD2 (5 bases). Trimming left V 2 bases short and J 3 bases short, with 11 bases between. Germline-derived CDR1 and CDR2 are MNHEY and SVGAGI. This CDR3 is built from 14 residues.

The rearrangement links TRBV11-2 to TRBJ1-2, with D maybe TRBD1 (5 bases). V was cut by 7 bases and J by 2 bases, with 14 bases left in between. Germline V gene sequence: CDR1 SGHAT, CDR2 FQNNGV. This CDR3 contains 14 residues. This CDR3 is CASTADRKNYGYTF. CDR3 bases: TGTGCCAGCACCGCTGACAGAAAAAACTATGGCTACACCTTC.